This entry features one T cell receptor (beta chain) sequence. Its antigen is undetermined. TCRdb redid the calling of the 5' RACE reads with MiXCR, one entry per CDR3 protein. The data show around 1.7 million distinct CDR3 sequences, under 35% seen once. The sample belongs to a study of identical twins. Overall study findings and caveats: The study found that models underestimated out-of-frame TCR alpha sharing in monozygotic twins.

What was sequenced was cord blood. The clonotype was recovered from a newborn girl in good health.

The CDR3 region is CSAVNSPLHF. Written as DNA, the CDR3 is TGCAGTGCTGTCAATTCACCCCTCCACTTT. V gene TRBV20-1 combines with J gene TRBJ1-6; D is uncertain. Per the germline V gene, CDR1 is DFQATT and CDR2 is SNEGSKA (reference sequence). This CDR3 comprises 10 residues. With 5 bases removed from V and 7 bases from J, the gap between germline ends came to 3 bases.